Here is one T cell receptor beta chain with its context. These data belong to a study of blood T cell repertoires in COVID-19. Overall study context: Sources were T cells, B-cell-depleted T cells, or PBMCs; the material itself was cDNA or gDNA.

Germline V lookup: CDR1 SGHDT, CDR2 YYEEEE. The CDR3 spans 13 residues. Trimming removed 3 bases from V and 4 bases from J, with 10 bases in between. The age range of participants was 18 to 89 years, with residence in about 25 US areas. Cohorts were based on clinical histories the participants reported. Original analysis: Estimation of nucleated cell counts was performed using reference gene primer amplification. Profiling relied on immunoSEQ multiplex PCR, and the TCRdb table lists in-frame clones only, not all of them. From that table come the V and J calls and clone size; the DNA was used to work out D and trimming. Among around 220,000 clones listed, 90% were seen once.

Specimen: PBMCs or T cells enriched from blood (not recorded which). The TCR originated in a man younger than 45 who had been exposed to COVID-19. The V and J genes are TRBV5-6 and TRBJ1-2; unclear D gene. The CDR3 sequence is CASSWASLYGYTF. In DNA form, the CDR3 reads TGTGCCAGCAGCTGGGCCAGTCTCTATGGCTACACCTTC. Using reference TRBV5-6 and TRBJ1-2 for the parts outside the CDR3, the full variable domain is DAGVTQSPTHLIKTRGQQVTLRCSPKSGHDTVSWYQQALGQGPQFIFQYYEEEERQRGNFPDRFSGHQFPNYSSELNVNALLLGDSALYLCASSWASLYGYTFGSGTRLTVV.